This TCR beta chain came from a study of early stage breast cancer tumors. General study points: Comparing each tissue with blood distinguished tumor from normal in 14 of 16 patients.

Notes on this clone: Antigen specificity is unknown.

CDR1 is SGHVS, CDR2 FQNEAQ, per germline. The CDR3 loop spans 16 amino acids. The ends lost 5 bases at V and 2 bases at J; junction bases unmatched: 8. Profiled with immunoSEQ multiplex PCR; TCRdb holds only in-frame clones, not every one. The sample lists around 71,000 clones, 70% to 85% seen once, with roughly 3% in the top ten. Sequenced material: blood. This sequence was found in a person between 55 and 70 years old with breast cancer. The J gene is TRBJ2-3, the V gene TRBV7-8, with TRBD2 identical over 9 bases. The DNA of the CDR3 is TGTGCCAGCAGCCCTTACCGACTAGCGGTCACAGATACGCAGTATTTT. It codes for CASSPYRLAVTDTQYF.